This TCR beta chain was captured by sequencing in a study of a mutant IDH1 vaccine in newly diagnosed glioma. Overall study: Patients received eight vaccinations in weeks 1, 3, 5, 7, 11, 15, 19, 23. Vaccines began 4-6 weeks after radiotherapy alone, or with temozolomide cycles. Study-level points and caveats: Pseudoprogression apparently lacked any relation to changes in top peripheral T cell clonotypes.

Using immunoSEQ multiplex PCR, the repertoire was profiled, and TCRdb retains in-frame clones only, with some absent. The data contain around 61,000 clones, 90% of them seen just once; the ten biggest clones take up about 4.2%. Germline assignment: CDR1 LNHDA and CDR2 SQIVND (reference sequence). Trimming shortened V by 3 bases and J by 0 bases, and 8 bases separated the two germline ends. This CDR3 spans 15 amino acids. Stated time point: week 5, during vaccination. All doses held 300 ug of mutant IDH1 20-mer peptide, with topical imiquimod. The donors' diagnosis was new WHO grade 3 or 4 astrocytoma that was IDH1-mutant and ATRX-lost. To note about this clone: Its antigen is currently unknown.

The sequencing used PBMCs, collected from a glioma patient whose treatment included an IDH1 peptide vaccine. The receptor was isolated from a woman aged 40 to 50 with glioma. The chain joins TRBV19 to TRBJ1-4, with D perhaps TRBD1 (5 bases). CDR3 nucleotide sequence: TGTGCCAGTAGTATGCCAGGGACAACTAATGAAAAACTGTTTTTT. Encoded protein: CASSMPGTTNEKLFF.